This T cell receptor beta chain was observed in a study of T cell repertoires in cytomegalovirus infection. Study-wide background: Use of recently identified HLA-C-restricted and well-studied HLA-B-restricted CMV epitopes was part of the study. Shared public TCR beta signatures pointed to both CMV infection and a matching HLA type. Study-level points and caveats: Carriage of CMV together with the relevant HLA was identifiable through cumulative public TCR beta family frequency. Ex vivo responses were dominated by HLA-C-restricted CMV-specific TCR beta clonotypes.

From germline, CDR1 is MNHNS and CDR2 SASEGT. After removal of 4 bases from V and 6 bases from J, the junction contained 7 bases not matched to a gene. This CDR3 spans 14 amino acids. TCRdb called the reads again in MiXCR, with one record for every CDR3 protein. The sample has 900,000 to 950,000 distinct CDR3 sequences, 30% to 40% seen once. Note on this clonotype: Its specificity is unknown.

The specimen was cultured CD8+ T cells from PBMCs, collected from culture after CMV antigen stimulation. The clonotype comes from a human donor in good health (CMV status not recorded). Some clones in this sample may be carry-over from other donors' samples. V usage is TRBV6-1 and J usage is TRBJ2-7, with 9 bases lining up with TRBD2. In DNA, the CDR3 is TGTGCCAGCAGTGGACTAGCGGTAGAACGCGAGCAGTACGTC. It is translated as CASSGLAVEREQYV.